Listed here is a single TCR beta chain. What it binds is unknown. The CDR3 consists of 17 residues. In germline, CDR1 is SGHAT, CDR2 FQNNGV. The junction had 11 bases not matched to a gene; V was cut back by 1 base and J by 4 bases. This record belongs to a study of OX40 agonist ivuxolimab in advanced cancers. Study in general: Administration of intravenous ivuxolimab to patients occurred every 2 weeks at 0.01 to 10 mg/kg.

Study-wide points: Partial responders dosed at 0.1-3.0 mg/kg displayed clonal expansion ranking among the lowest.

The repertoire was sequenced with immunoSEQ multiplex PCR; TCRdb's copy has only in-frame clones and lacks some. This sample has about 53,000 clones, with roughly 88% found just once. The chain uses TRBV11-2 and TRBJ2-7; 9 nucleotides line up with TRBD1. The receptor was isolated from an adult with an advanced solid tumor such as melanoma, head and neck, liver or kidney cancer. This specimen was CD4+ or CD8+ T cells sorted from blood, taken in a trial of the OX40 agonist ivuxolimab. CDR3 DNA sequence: TGTGCCAGCAGCTTAGTCCCGACAGGGGGTCAATTGTACGAGCAGTACTTC. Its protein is CASSLVPTGGQLYEQYF.